A single sample gave rise to the 27 T cell receptor beta chains below, sequenced in a study of PD-1 blockade in mismatch repair-deficient tumors. Data came from immunoSEQ multiplex PCR; TCRdb stores just in-frame clones and leaves some out. The table lists about 40,000 clones, around 79% of them singletons. This specimen was peripheral blood, taken 4 weeks after starting pembrolizumab. These receptors all stem from an adult with mismatch repair-deficient cancer.

The CDR3 DNA follows: TGTGCCAGCAGCTTAGTGAGGACGCCCTACGAGCAGTACTTC. Translated, it gives CASSLVRTPYEQYF. The chain has TRBV11-2 and TRBJ2-7; D call uncertain. The CDR3 sequence is 14 residues long. V was trimmed by 1 base and J by 2 bases, leaving 9 bases between them. CDR1 SGHAT and CDR2 FQNNGV come from the germline V gene.

The chain employs TRBV7-9 and TRBJ2-2; TRBD2 agrees at 10 bases. J lost 5 bases, V lost 1 base, and 10 bases had no gene match. This CDR3 is built from 18 residues. Germline V gene sequence: CDR1 SEHNR, CDR2 FQNEAQ (reference sequence). In DNA, the CDR3 is TGTGCCAGCAGCTTAGAGCTAGCGGGAGACATTTCAACCGGGGAGCTGTTTTTT. Translation: CASSLELAGDISTGELFF. Full variable domain (remainder filled in from reference TRBV7-9 and TRBJ2-2): DTGVSQNPRHKITKRGQNVTFRCDPISEHNRLYWYRQTLGQGPEFLTYFQNEAQLEKSRLLSDRFSAERPKGSFSTLEIQRTEQGDSAMYLCASSLELAGDISTGELFFGEGSRLTVL.

The V gene is TRBV4-3, the J gene TRBJ2-2; D gene ambiguous. In germline, CDR1 is LGHNA, CDR2 YSLEER. This CDR3 has 15 residues. Trimming pared 0 bases from V and 4 bases from J, leaving 9 bases between. The CDR3 DNA reads as TGCGCCAGCAGCCAAGATTCGCGGACCACCGGGGAGCTGTTTTTT. The encoded protein is CASSQDSRTTGELFF.

The chain has TRBV11-2 and TRBJ2-1, with D perhaps TRBD2 (6 bases). The CDR3 has 13 residues. The V gene's germline CDR1 is SGHAT and CDR2 FQNNGV. The ends were cut back, 1 base at V and 8 bases at J, with 9 bases in the middle. The CDR3 bases are TGTGCCAGCAGCTTAGGTAGCGGTTATGAGCAGTTCTTC. Encoded protein: CASSLGSGYEQFF.

The chain employs TRBV6-1 and TRBJ2-7, with 8 bases aligning to TRBD2. The CDR3 runs to 11 residues. V gave up 5 bases and J gave up 9 bases; unmatched junction bases: 3. From germline, CDR1 is MNHNS and CDR2 SASEGT. The CDR3 here is CASSLGTRQYF. CDR3 nucleotide sequence: TGTGCCAGCAGTCTAGGGACTAGGCAGTACTTC.

The genes are TRBV2 and TRBJ2-7; the D gene is possibly TRBD2 (5 bases). From germline, CDR1 is SNHLY and CDR2 FYNNEI. This CDR3 has 16 amino acids. The germline V and J ends were trimmed by 7 bases and 2 bases, with 21 bases remaining between them. The CDR3 spells CASNGVSREDAYEQYF. The CDR3 coding sequence is TGTGCCAGCAATGGGGTCTCGAGGGAAGACGCCTACGAGCAGTACTTC. The full variable domain, its missing parts supplied by reference TRBV2 and TRBJ2-7, is EPEVTQTPSHQVTQMGQEVILRCVPISNHLYFYWYRQILGQKVEFLVSFYNNEISEKSEIFDDQFSVERPDGSNFTLKIRSTKLEDSAMYFCASNGVSREDAYEQYFGPGTRLTVT.

The chain employs TRBV2 and TRBJ1-1, with unresolved D. Germline CDR1 reads SNHLY; CDR2 reads FYNNEI. Trimming left V 7 bases short and J 8 bases short, with 14 bases between. The CDR3 totals 12 residues. The CDR3 region has the DNA TGTGCCAGCAAAAGGGCGGATCTAGAAGCTTTCTTT. It specifies CASKRADLEAFF. The full variable domain, completed using reference TRBV2 and TRBJ1-1, is EPEVTQTPSHQVTQMGQEVILRCVPISNHLYFYWYRQILGQKVEFLVSFYNNEISEKSEIFDDQFSVERPDGSNFTLKIRSTKLEDSAMYFCASKRADLEAFFGQGTRLTVV.

The rearrangement uses TRBV5-6 and TRBJ2-3, with D perhaps matching TRBD1 (5 bases). CDR3 size: 16 residues. CDR1 and CDR2 from the germline V gene are SGHDT and YYEEEE. V was trimmed by 0 bases and J by 0 bases, leaving 11 bases between them. CDR3 sequence: CASSLDRTYSTDTQYF. Here the CDR3 DNA reads TGTGCCAGCAGCTTGGACAGGACATATAGCACAGATACGCAGTATTTT.

The chain is built from TRBV30 and TRBJ1-1; 9 positions match TRBD1. V gave up 5 bases and J gave up 3 bases; unmatched junction bases: 4. This CDR3 has 13 residues. The V gene's germline CDR1 is GTSNPN and CDR2 SVGIG (reference sequence). CDR3 in amino acids: CAWGGQGYTEAFF. Here the CDR3 DNA reads TGTGCCTGGGGGGGACAGGGTTACACTGAAGCTTTCTTT.

The chain couples TRBV6-5 to TRBJ1-1; D is possibly TRBD1 (5 bases). The V end was cut by 2 bases, the J end by 10 bases, with 14 bases between. Per germline, CDR1 MNHEY and CDR2 SVGAGI. This CDR3 region has 13 residues. CDR3 amino acids: CASSYMGEAGAFF. For the CDR3, the DNA is TGTGCCAGCAGTTACATGGGGGAGGCGGGAGCTTTCTTT.

The CDR3 spells CASSLQGSRETQYF. CDR3 nucleotide sequence: TGTGCCAGCAGCTTACAAGGGTCCAGGGAGACCCAGTACTTC. The V gene is TRBV11-1, the J gene TRBJ2-5; D uncertain. The CDR3 is 14 amino acids. Per the germline V gene, CDR1 is SGHAT and CDR2 is FQDESV (reference sequence). V was pared by 2 bases and J by 5 bases, with 12 bases between. Looking up the rest from reference TRBV11-1 and TRBJ2-5 gives the full variable domain: EAEVAQSPRYKITEKSQAVAFWCDPISGHATLYWYRQILGQGPELLVQFQDESVVDDSQLPKDRFSAERLKGVDSTLKIQPAELGDSAMYLCASSLQGSRETQYFGPGTRLLVL.

The genes are TRBV7-9 and TRBJ1-5, with D possibly matching TRBD1 (6 bases). The CDR3 contains 13 residues. The germline V gene has CDR1 SEHNR and CDR2 FQNEAQ (reference sequence). Trimming took 5 bases from V and 11 from J, leaving 16 bases between them. The CDR3 reads CASSPSGAGAQHF. For the CDR3, the DNA is TGTGCCAGCAGCCCGAGCGGAGCAGGGGCCCAGCATTTT.

In this sample, this clone turned up a few times. The rearrangement joins TRBV21-1 to TRBJ1-1; TRBD1 was called by the table and not checked on the DNA. TRBV21-1 is shown as a pseudogene. The CDR3 sequence is 12 residues long. The CDR3 bases are TGTGCCAGCGATGGAGGACAGATTGAAGCTTTCTTT. Translating it yields CASDGGQIEAFF.

The chain has TRBV6-5 and TRBJ2-1; 11 bases align to TRBD2. The V and J ends lost 6 bases and 12 bases, in that order; junction bases with no gene match: 13. Germline CDR1 reads MNHEY; CDR2 reads SVGAGI. This CDR3 has 15 amino acids. For the CDR3, the DNA is TGTGCCAGCAGGTTACTAGCGGGAGCTGGTTCGGGGCAGTTCTTC. Translation: CASRLLAGAGSGQFF.

The chain couples TRBV7-9 to TRBJ2-2; D ambiguous. V was clipped by 4 bases and J by 7 bases, with 16 bases between them. The CDR3 consists of 15 residues. Germline-derived CDR1 and CDR2 are SEHNR and FQNEAQ (reference sequence). CDR3 nucleotide sequence: TGTGCCAGCAGCTCCTACCAAAATGTCATCGGGGAGCTGTTTTTT. Translating gives CASSSYQNVIGELFF.

The CDR3 DNA follows: TGTGCCAGCAGTTTAGGGGGCATCGGAGCGGGAGGAGTAACCGGGGAGCTGTTTTTT. This translates into CASSLGGIGAGGVTGELFF. This chain connects TRBV27 to TRBJ2-2; 9 nucleotides line up with TRBD2. V dropped 2 bases and J dropped 5; count of bases not matched to a gene: 15. Germline CDR1 and CDR2: MNHEY and SMNVEV (reference sequence). The CDR3 consists of 19 residues.

The chain has TRBV7-9 and TRBJ2-6; no firm D call. CDR1 SEHNR and CDR2 FQNEAQ come from the germline V gene (reference sequence). This CDR3 has 16 residues. V was cut by 2 bases and J by 4 bases, with 12 bases left in between. CDR3: CASSLIKGSGANVLTF. CDR3 nucleotides: TGTGCCAGCAGCTTAATTAAGGGTTCAGGGGCCAACGTCCTGACTTTC.

The rearrangement uses TRBV6-5 and TRBJ2-2, with D hard to call. Trimming stripped 2 bases from V and 6 bases from J, with 4 bases between. The CDR3 sequence is 12 residues long. CDR1 and CDR2 (germline): MNHEY, SVGAGI. The DNA for the CDR3 is TGTGCCAGCAGTTACGAAGCCGGGGAGCTGTTTTTT. It encodes CASSYEAGELFF.

The chain carries TRBV14 and TRBJ2-1; the match to TRBD1 covers 9 bases. Unmatched junction bases numbered 4, after V lost 4 bases and J lost 9 bases. CDR3 length equals 13 residues. Germline lookup yields CDR1 SGHDN and CDR2 FVKESK. CDR3 DNA: TGTGCCAGCAGCCCTGGGACAGGGCCTGAGCAGTTCTTC. This sequence encodes CASSPGTGPEQFF.

CDR3 in amino acids: CSVEADRESSYEQYF. Written as DNA, the CDR3 is TGCAGCGTTGAAGCGGACAGGGAGAGCTCCTACGAGCAGTACTTC. The gene calls are TRBV29-1 and TRBJ2-7; 8 bases line up with TRBD1. This CDR3 contains 15 residues. CDR1 and CDR2 (germline): SQVTM, ANQGSEA. J lost 0 bases, V lost 1 base, and 5 bases had no gene match.

The chain joins TRBV7-2 to TRBJ2-3; TRBD2 agrees at 13 bases. Per germline, CDR1 SGHTA and CDR2 FQGNSA. V lost 5 bases, J lost 5 bases, and 7 bases stayed unmatched. This CDR3 comprises 16 residues. Here the CDR3 reads CASSLGLAGVVDTQYF. As DNA, the CDR3 is TGTGCCAGCAGCCTTGGACTAGCGGGAGTTGTAGATACGCAGTATTTT. Complete variable domain (other parts from reference TRBV7-2 and TRBJ2-3): GAGVSQSPSNKVTEKGKDVELRCDPISGHTALYWYRQSLGQGLEFLIYFQGNSAPDKSGLPSDRFSAERTGGSVSTLTIQRTQQEDSAVYLCASSLGLAGVVDTQYFGPGTRLTVL.

This sequence joins TRBV27 and TRBJ2-7; 8 nucleotides match TRBD1. The ends lost 6 bases at V and 4 bases at J; junction bases unmatched: 8. This CDR3 spans 14 amino acids. Germline assignment: CDR1 MNHEY and CDR2 SMNVEV (reference sequence). CDR3 residues: CASSRQGLGYEQYF. CDR3 DNA sequence: TGTGCCAGCAGCCGACAGGGGCTAGGGTACGAGCAGTACTTC.

The chain couples TRBV7-2 to TRBJ2-7, with D possibly being TRBD1 or TRBD2 (6 bases each). Trimming left V 1 base short and J 0 bases short, with 10 bases between. This CDR3 is built from 15 residues. Per the germline V gene, CDR1 is SGHTA and CDR2 is FQGNSA. CDR3 in amino acids: CASSLGGAGSYEQYF. In nucleotides, the CDR3 is TGTGCCAGCAGCTTAGGGGGGGCAGGCTCCTACGAGCAGTACTTC.

This clone was observed once. The V gene is TRBV18, the J gene TRBJ1-1; the D gene is possibly TRBD1 (5 bases). Trimming took off 1 base at V and 1 base at J, with 7 bases between the two ends. The CDR3 contains 14 residues. Per germline, CDR1 KGHSH and CDR2 LQKENI. This chain's CDR3 is CASSPRGGNTEAFF. DNA for the CDR3: TGTGCCAGCTCACCACGGGGGGGGAACACTGAAGCTTTCTTT.

The chain combines TRBV5-5 with TRBJ2-7; no reliable D call. The V and J ends lost 1 base and 10 bases respectively, with 9 bases between them. This CDR3 spans 11 amino acids. Germline V gene lookup returns CDR1 SGHKS and CDR2 YYEKEE (reference sequence). The CDR3 region is CASSLSGDQYF. The CDR3 nucleotides are TGTGCCAGCAGCTTGTCAGGAGACCAGTACTTC.

The chain has TRBV11-2 and TRBJ1-1; D is perhaps TRBD1 (5 bases). From germline, CDR1 is SGHAT and CDR2 FQNNGV. There are 16 residues in the CDR3. Trimming cost V 1 base and J 4 bases, with 16 bases left between them. Written as DNA, the CDR3 is TGTGCCAGCAGCTTAGGGGGTTTTAGGAGGGGCACTGAAGCTTTCTTT. It translates to CASSLGGFRRGTEAFF. The entire variable domain, with the rest obtained from reference TRBV11-2 and TRBJ1-1, is as follows: EAGVAQSPRYKIIEKRQSVAFWCNPISGHATLYWYQQILGQGPKLLIQFQNNGVVDDSQLPKDRFSAERLKGVDSTLKIQPAKLEDSAVYLCASSLGGFRRGTEAFFGQGTRLTVV.

The chain uses TRBV5-4 and TRBJ2-1; 12 bases align to TRBD1. Trimming cost V 5 bases and J 12 bases; bases outside gene matches: 12. This CDR3 is built from 15 residues. Germline V lookup: CDR1 SGHNT, CDR2 YYREEE (reference sequence). The CDR3 DNA reads as TGTGCCAGCAGTCAGCCGGGACAGGGGGCGCGTGGGCAGTTCTTC. Translating gives CASSQPGQGARGQFF.